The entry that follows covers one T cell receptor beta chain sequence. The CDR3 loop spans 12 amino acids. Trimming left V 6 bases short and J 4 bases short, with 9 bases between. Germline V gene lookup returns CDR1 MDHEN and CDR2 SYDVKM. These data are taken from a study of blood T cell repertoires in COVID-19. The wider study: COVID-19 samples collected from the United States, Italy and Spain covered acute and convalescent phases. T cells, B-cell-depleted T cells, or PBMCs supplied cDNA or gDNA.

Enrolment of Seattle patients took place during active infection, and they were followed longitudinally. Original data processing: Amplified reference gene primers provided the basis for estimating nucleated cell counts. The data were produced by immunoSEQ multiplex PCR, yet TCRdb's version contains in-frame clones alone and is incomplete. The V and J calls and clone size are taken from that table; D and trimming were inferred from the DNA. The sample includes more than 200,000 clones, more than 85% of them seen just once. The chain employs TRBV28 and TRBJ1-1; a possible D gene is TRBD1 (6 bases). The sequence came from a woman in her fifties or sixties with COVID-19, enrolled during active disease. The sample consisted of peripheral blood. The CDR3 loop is CASRAQGTEAFF. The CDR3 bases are TGTGCCAGCAGGGCACAGGGCACTGAAGCTTTCTTT. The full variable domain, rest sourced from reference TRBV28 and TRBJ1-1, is DVKVTQSSRYLVKRTGEKVFLECVQDMDHENMFWYRQDPGLGLRLIYFSYDVKMKEKGDIPEGYSVSREKKERFSLILESASTNQTSMYLCASRAQGTEAFFGQGTRLTVV.